This T cell receptor (beta chain) was obtained from a study of blood T cell repertoires in COVID-19. The CDR3 covers 16 residues. J gave up 5 bases and V 4 bases, and 11 bases lay outside the gene matches. Germline lookup yields CDR1 MNHEY and CDR2 SMNVEV (reference sequence). Libraries were prepared by immunoSEQ multiplex PCR; TCRdb keeps only in-frame clonotypes and omits some of them. The table has around 310,000 clones, nearly 90% seen once. The TCR sequence derives from a woman aged 25 to 39 who had recovered from COVID-19. The specimen was PBMCs or T cells enriched from blood (not recorded which). The J gene is TRBJ2-5, the V gene TRBV27; TRBD1 aligns across 9 bases. The CDR3 coding sequence is TGTGCCAGCAGTTCGGATGCGGGACAGGGTTGGGAGACCCAGTACTTC. This encodes CASSSDAGQGWETQYF.